This T cell receptor beta chain was recovered during a study of blood T cell repertoires in COVID-19. Study in general: Italy, Spain and the United States were the sources of the convalescent and acute COVID-19 samples. Sources were T cells, B-cell-depleted T cells, or PBMCs; the material itself was cDNA or gDNA.

Germline CDR1 is LGHDT and CDR2 is YNNKEL (reference sequence). This CDR3 is built from 15 residues. Trimming cost V 6 bases and J 2 bases, with 15 bases left between them. Per the original data handling: Reference gene primer amplification in the assay estimated nucleated cell counts. TCRdb's table, derived via immunoSEQ multiplex PCR, lists solely in-frame clones and lacks some. V and J calls and clone size are copied from that table; D and trimming were computed from the DNA. This table has about 96,000 clones, approximately 84% appearing once. The material sequenced was peripheral blood. The clonotype originates from an older woman with acute or convalescent COVID-19. The chain links TRBV3-1 (or the pseudogene TRBV3-2) to TRBJ2-3, with a tentative D call TRBD1 (6 bases). CDR3 region: CASRPYRVPTDTQYF. In nucleotides, the CDR3 is TGTGCCAGCAGACCTTACAGGGTCCCCACAGATACGCAGTATTTT.